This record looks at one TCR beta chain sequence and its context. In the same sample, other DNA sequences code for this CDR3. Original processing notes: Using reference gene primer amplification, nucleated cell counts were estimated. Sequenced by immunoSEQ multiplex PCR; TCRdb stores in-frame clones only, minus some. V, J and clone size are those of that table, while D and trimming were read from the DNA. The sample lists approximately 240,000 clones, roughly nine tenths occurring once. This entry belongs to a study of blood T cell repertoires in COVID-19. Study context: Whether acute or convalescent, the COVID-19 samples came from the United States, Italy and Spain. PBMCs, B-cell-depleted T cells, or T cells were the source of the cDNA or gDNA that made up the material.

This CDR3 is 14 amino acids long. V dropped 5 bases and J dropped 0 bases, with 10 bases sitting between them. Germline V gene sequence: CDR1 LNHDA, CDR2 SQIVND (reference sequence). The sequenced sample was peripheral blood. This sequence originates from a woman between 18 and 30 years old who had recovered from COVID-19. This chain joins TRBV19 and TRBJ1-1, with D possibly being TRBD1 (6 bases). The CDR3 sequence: CASSPGQMNTEAFF. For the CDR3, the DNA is TGTGCCAGTAGTCCGGGACAAATGAACACTGAAGCTTTCTTT.